Listed below are T cell receptor beta chains from one sample, sequenced in a study of CD8 T cells in ankylosing spondylitis. TCRdb re-called the 5' RACE reads with MiXCR, one entry per CDR3 protein. Here the sample spans 150,000 or so distinct CDR3 sequences, under 35% being singletons. The sequenced sample consisted of synovial fluid, either unsorted or a sorted T cell fraction (not recorded which). These TCRs come from a male donor with ankylosing spondylitis. Each CDR3 is given without its conserved first and last residue.

>TRBJ2-7|TRBV5-5
ASSLQGNSYEQY
>TRBJ1-5|TRBV7-9
ASSLATGTDNQPQH
>TRBJ1-2|TRBV2
ASKRDGDGYT
>TRBJ2-7|TRBV6-1
ASTPFRDTGSKQY
>TRBJ2-1|TRBV12-3/TRBV12-4
ASSFERQAGSYNEQF
>TRBJ2-7|TRBV12-3/TRBV12-4
ASSITQGGEQY
>TRBJ1-2|TRBV20-1
SARGGPPDYT
>TRBJ2-3|TRBV7-9
ASSATRPPDTQY
>TRBJ2-3|TRBV29-1
SVDRRAKIDTQY
>TRBJ2-7|TRBV7-8
ASSFRGQEQY
>TRBJ2-1|TRBV2
ASSPSRGSYNEQF
>TRBJ2-5|TRBV27
ASRTSGGETQY
>TRBJ2-6|TRBV3-1
ASSQDPRGAGANVLT
>TRBJ2-7|TRBV4-3
ASSQGAGTSHYEQY
>TRBJ1-4|TRBV20-1
SARDPLGEKLF
>TRBJ1-4|TRBV18
ASSPQGATNEKLF
>TRBJ2-1|TRBV6-5
ASSLKTGGTNEQF
>TRBJ2-3|TRBV24-1
ATSAPRGKDTQY
>TRBJ2-7|TRBV28
ASNTGPYEQY
>TRBJ2-4|TRBV11-2
ASRSLAKNIQY